In its sample, the clone carrying this TCR beta chain was seen many times. Its antigen is still unknown. The source material, RNA transcripts, was used to amplify TCR beta CDR3 regions. HTBI primers were the set used in a first-round RT-PCR of the TCR CDR3. Each CDR3 protein is one row after TCRdb ran MiXCR on the multiplex PCR reads. The sample yields 600,000 to 750,000 distinct CDR3 sequences, roughly a sixth seen once. These data come from a study of T cells in Graves' hyperthyroidism and ophthalmopathy. The study, taken as a whole, reports: A model built on 13 V-J features separated ophthalmopathy from stable hyperthyroidism.

The CDR3 consists of 15 residues. The germline gives CDR1 SGHDT, CDR2 YYEEEE. V was pared by 1 base and J by 8 bases, with 6 bases of the junction left unmatched. Exclusion of patients followed from uncontrolled infection, other autoimmune disease, pregnancy or lactation. PBMCs stemmed from approximately 9.1 ml fresh peripheral blood. The specimen was blood. V gene TRBV5-6 combines with J gene TRBJ2-1; 10 positions agree with TRBD2. This sequence originates from a man between 45 and 60 years old with Graves' hyperthyroidism. CDR3 in DNA: TGTGCCAGCAGCTTGACTAGCGGGATGAGGTATGAGCAGTTCTTC. The encoded protein is CASSLTSGMRYEQFF.